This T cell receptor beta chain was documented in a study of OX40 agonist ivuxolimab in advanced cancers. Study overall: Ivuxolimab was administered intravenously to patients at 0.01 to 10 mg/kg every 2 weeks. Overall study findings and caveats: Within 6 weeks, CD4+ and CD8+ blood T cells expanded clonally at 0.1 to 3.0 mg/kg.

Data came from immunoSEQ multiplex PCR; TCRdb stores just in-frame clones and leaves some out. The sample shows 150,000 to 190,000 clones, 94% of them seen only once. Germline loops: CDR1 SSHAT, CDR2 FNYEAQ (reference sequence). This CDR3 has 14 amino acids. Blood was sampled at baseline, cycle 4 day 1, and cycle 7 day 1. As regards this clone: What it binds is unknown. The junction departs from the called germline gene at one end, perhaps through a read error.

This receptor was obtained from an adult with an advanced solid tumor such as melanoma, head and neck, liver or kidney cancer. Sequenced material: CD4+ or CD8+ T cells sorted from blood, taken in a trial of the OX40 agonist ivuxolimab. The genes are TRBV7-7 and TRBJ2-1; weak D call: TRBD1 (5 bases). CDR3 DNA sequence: TGTGCTAGCAGCTTAGCTTCCAGGGCCGATGAGCAGTTCTTC. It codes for CASSLASRADEQFF.